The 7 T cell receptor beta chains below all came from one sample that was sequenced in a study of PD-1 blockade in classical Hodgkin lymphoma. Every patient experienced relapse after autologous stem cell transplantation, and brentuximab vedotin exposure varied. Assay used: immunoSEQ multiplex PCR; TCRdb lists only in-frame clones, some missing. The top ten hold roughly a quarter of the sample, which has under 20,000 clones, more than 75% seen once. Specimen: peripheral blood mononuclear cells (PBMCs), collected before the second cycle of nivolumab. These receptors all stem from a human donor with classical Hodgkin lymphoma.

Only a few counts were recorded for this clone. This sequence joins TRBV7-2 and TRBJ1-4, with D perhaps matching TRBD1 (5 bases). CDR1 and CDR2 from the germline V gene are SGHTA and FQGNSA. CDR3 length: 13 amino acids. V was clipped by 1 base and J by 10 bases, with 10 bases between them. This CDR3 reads CASSLVDRGKLFF. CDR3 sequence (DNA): TGTGCCAGCAGCTTAGTCGATAGGGGAAAACTGTTTTTT.

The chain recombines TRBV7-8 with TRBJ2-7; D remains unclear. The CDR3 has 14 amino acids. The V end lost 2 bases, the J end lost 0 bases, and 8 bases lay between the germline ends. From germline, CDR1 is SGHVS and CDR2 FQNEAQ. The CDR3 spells CASSLLTTSYEQYF. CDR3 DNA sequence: TGTGCCAGCAGCTTACTGACAACCTCCTACGAGCAGTACTTC.

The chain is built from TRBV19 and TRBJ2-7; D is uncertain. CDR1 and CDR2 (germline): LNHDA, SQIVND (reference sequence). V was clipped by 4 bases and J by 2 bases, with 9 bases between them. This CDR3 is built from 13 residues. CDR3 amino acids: CASSTERTYEQYF. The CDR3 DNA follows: TGTGCCAGTAGTACGGAGAGGACCTACGAGCAGTACTTC.

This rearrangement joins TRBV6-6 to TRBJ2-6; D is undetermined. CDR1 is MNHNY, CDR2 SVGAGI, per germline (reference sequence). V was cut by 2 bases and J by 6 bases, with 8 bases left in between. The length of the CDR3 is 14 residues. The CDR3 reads CASSYGVEANVLTF. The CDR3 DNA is TGTGCCAGCAGTTACGGGGTAGAGGCCAACGTCCTGACTTTC.

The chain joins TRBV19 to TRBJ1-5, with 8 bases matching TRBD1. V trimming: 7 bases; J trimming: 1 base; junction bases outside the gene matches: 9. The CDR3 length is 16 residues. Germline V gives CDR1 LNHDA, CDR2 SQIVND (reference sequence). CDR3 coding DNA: TGTGCCAGTACCTCCGGACAGGGTCGGAGCAATCAGCCCCAGCATTTT. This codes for CASTSGQGRSNQPQHF.

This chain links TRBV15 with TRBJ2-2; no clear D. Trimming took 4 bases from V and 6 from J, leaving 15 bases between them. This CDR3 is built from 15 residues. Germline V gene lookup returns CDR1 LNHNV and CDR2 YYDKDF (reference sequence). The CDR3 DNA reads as TGTGCCACCAGCACCCGAGGCCCCTGGCCCGGGGAGCTGTTTTTT. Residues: CATSTRGPWPGELFF.

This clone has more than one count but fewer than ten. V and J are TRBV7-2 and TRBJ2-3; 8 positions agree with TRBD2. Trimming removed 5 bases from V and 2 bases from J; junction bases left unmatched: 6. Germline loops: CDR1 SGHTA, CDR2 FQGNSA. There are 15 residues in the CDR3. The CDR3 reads CASSQRGGHTDTQYF. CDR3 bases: TGTGCCAGCAGCCAACGGGGGGGCCACACAGATACGCAGTATTTT.